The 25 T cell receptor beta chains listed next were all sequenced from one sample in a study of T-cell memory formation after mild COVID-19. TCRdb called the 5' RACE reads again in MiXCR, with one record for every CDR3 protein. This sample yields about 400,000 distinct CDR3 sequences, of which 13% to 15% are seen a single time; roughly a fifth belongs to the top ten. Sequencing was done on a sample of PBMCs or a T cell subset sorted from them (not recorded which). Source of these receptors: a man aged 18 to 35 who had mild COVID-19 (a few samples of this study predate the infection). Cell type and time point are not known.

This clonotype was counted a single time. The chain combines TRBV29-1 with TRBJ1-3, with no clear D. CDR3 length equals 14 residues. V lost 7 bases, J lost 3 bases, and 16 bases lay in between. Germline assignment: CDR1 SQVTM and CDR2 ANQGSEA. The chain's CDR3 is CSAVKEAIGNTIYF. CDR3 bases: TGCAGCGCAGTAAAGGAGGCCATTGGAAACACCATATATTTT.

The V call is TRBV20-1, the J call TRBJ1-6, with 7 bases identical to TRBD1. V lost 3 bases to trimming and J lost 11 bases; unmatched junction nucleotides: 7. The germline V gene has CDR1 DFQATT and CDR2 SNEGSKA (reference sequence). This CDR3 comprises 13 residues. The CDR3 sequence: CSASPGTDPPLHF. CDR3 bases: TGCAGTGCTAGCCCCGGGACAGACCCACCCCTCCACTTT.

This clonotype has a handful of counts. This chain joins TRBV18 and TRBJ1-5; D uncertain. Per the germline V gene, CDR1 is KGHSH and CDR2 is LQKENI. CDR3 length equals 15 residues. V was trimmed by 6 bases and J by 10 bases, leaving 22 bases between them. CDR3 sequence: CASSLNSGPQEPQHF. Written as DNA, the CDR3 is TGTGCCAGCTCCCTGAACAGTGGCCCGCAAGAACCCCAGCATTTT. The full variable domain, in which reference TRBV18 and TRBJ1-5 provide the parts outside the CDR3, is NAGVMQNPRHLVRRRGQEARLRCSPMKGHSHVYWYRQLPEEGLKFMVYLQKENIIDESGMPKERFSAEFPKEGPSILRIQQVVRGDSAAYFCASSLNSGPQEPQHFGDGTRLSIL.

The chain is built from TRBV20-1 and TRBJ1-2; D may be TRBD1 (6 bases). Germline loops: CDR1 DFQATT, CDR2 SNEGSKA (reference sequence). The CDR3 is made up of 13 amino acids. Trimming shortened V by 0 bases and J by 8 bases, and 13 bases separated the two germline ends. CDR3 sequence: CSAREGAAVGYTF. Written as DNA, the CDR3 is TGCAGTGCTAGAGAGGGGGCAGCCGTAGGCTACACCTTC.

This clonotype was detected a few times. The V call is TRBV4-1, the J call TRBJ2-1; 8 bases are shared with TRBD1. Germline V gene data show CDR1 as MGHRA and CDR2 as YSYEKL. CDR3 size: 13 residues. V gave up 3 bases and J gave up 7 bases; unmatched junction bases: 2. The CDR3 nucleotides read TGCGCCAGCAGCCAGAGGACAGGGAATGAGCAGTTCTTC. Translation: CASSQRTGNEQFF.

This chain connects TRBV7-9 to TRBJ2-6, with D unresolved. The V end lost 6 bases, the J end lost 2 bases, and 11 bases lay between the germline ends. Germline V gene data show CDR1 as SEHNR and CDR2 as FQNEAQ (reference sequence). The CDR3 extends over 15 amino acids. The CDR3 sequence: CASSSAPAGANVLTF. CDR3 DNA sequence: TGTGCCAGCAGTTCGGCCCCGGCTGGGGCCAACGTCCTGACTTTC.

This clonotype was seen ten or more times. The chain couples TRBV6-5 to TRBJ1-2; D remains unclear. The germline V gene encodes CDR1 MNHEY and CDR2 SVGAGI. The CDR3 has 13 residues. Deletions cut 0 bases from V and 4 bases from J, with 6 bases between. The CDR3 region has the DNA TGTGCCAGCAGTTACTCGCTGGCCTATGGCTACACCTTC. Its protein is CASSYSLAYGYTF.

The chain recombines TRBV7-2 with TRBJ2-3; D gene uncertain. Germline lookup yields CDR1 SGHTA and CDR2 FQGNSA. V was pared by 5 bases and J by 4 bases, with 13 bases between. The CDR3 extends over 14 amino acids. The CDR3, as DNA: TGTGCCAGCAGCGAGGCAGACCCTGCAGATACGCAGTATTTT. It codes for CASSEADPADTQYF.

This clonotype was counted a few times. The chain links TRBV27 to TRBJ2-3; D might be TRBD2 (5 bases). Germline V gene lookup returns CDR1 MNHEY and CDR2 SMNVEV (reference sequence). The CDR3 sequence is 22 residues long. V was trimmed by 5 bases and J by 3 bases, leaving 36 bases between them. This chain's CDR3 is CASSHHNPRTRPWAYATDTQYF. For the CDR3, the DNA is TGTGCCAGCAGTCACCACAACCCGCGTACTAGGCCCTGGGCGTATGCGACAGATACGCAGTATTTT.

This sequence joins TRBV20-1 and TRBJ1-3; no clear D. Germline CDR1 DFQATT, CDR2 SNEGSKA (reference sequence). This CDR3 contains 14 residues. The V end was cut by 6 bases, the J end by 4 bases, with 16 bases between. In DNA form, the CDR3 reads TGCAGTGCCATAAAGTCGGTGGACGGAAACACCATATATTTT. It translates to CSAIKSVDGNTIYF.

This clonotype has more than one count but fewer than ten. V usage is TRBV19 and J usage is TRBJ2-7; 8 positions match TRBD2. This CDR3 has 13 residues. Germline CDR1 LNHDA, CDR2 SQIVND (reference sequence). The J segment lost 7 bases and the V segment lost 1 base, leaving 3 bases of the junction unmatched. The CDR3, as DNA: TGTGCCAGTAGTATAGCCGGGACTAGTGAGCAGTACGTC. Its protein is CASSIAGTSEQYV.

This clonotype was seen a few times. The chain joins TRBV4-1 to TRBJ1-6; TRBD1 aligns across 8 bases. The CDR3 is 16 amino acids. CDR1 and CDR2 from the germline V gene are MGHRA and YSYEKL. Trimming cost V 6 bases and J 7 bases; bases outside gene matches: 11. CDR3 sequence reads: CASRQTGAAANSPLHF. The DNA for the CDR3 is TGCGCCAGCAGACAGACAGGGGCCGCGGCCAATTCACCCCTCCACTTT.

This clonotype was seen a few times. The CDR3 loop is CASSQRARDSGYEQFF. The CDR3 DNA reads TGCGCCAGCAGCCAAAGGGCGAGAGATTCCGGTTATGAGCAGTTCTTC. This rearrangement joins TRBV4-3 to TRBJ2-1; no firm D call. Germline CDR1 and CDR2: LGHNA and YSLEER. The ends were cut back, 2 bases at V and 8 bases at J, with 19 bases in the middle. The CDR3 length is 16 residues.

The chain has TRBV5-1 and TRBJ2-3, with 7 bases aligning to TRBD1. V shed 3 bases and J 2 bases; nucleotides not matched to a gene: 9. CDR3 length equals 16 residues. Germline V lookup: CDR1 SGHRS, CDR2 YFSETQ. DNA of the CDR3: TGCGCCAGCAGCTGGCGTACGGGACAGTTCACAGATACGCAGTATTTT. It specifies CASSWRTGQFTDTQYF. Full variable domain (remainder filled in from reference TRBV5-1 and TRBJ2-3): KAGVTQTPRYLIKTRGQQVTLSCSPISGHRSVSWYQQTPGQGLQFLFEYFSETQRNKGNFPGRFSGRQFSNSRSEMNVSTLELGDSALYLCASSWRTGQFTDTQYFGPGTRLTVL.

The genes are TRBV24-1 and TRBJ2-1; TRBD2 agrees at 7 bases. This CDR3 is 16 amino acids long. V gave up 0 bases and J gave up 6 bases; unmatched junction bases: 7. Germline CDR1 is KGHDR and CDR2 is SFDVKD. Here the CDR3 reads CATSDLGGRGSNEQFF. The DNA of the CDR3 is TGTGCCACCAGTGATTTGGGAGGGCGCGGGAGCAATGAGCAGTTCTTC.

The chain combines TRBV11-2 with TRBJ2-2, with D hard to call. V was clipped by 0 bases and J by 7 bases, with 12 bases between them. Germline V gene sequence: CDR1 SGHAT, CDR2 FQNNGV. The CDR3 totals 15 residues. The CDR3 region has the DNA TGTGCCAGCAGCTTAGACCGGTGGTTGTTCGGGGAGCTGTTTTTT. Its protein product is CASSLDRWLFGELFF.

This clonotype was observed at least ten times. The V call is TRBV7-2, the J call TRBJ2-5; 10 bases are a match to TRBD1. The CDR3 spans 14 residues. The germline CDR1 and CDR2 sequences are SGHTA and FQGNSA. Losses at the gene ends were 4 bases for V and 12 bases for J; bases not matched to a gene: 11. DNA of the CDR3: TGTGCCAGCAGCTCCACGGGACAGGGGTCGTTTGAGTACTTC. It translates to CASSSTGQGSFEYF.

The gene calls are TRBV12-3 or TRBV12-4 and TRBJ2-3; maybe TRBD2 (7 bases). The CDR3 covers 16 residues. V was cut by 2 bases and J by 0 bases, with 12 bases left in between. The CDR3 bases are TGTGCCAGCAGTTTATGGGGGGGGGCGAGCACAGATACGCAGTATTTT. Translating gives CASSLWGGASTDTQYF.

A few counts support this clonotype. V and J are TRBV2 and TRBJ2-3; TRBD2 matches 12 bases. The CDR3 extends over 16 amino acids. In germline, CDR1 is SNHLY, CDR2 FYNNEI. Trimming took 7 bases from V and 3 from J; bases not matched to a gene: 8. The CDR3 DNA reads TGTGCCAGCACGCCTCTAGCGGGGGGGCCGACAGATACGCAGTATTTT. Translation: CASTPLAGGPTDTQYF.

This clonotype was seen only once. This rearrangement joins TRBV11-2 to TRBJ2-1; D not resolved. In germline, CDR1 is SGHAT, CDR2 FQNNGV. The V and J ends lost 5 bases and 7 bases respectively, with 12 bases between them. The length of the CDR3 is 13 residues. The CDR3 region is CASSPSPSNEQFF. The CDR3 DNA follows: TGTGCCAGCAGCCCATCTCCGAGTAATGAGCAGTTCTTC.

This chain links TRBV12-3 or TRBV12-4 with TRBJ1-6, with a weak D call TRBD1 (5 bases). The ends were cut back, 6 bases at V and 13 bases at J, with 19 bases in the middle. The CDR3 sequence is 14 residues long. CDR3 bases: TGTGCCAGCAGCCTCGGGACCGAGAAGGGCCCCCTCCACTTT. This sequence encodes CASSLGTEKGPLHF.

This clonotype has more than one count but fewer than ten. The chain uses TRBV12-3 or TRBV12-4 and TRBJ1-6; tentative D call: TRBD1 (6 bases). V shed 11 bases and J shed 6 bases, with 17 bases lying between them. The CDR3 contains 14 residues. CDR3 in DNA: TGTGCCTCCAGAGGGGGGCGTATTAATTCACCCCTCCACTTT. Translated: CASRGGRINSPLHF.

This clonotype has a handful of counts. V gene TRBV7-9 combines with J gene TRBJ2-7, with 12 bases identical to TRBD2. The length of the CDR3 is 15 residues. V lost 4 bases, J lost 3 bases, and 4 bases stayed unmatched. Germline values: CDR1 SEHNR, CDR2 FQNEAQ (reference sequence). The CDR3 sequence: CASSSLAGGYYEQYF. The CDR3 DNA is TGTGCCAGCAGCTCTCTAGCGGGGGGGTACTACGAGCAGTACTTC. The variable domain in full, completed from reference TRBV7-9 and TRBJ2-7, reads DTGVSQNPRHKITKRGQNVTFRCDPISEHNRLYWYRQTLGQGPEFLTYFQNEAQLEKSRLLSDRFSAERPKGSFSTLEIQRTEQGDSAMYLCASSSLAGGYYEQYFGPGTRLTVT.

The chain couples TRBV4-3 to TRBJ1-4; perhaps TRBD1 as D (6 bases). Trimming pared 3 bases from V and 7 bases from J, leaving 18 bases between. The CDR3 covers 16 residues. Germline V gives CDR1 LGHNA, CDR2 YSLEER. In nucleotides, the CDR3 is TGCGCCAGCAGCCACCTTACGACAGGCGGCCTTGAAAAACTGTTTTTT. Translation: CASSHLTTGGLEKLFF.

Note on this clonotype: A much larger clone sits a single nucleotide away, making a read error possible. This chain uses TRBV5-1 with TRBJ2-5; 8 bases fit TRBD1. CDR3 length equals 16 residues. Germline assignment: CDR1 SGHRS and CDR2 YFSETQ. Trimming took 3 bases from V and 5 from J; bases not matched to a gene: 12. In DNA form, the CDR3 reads TGCGCCAGCAGCTGGGCTACAGGGACAGGCTTGGAGACCCAGTACTTC. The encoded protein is CASSWATGTGLETQYF.